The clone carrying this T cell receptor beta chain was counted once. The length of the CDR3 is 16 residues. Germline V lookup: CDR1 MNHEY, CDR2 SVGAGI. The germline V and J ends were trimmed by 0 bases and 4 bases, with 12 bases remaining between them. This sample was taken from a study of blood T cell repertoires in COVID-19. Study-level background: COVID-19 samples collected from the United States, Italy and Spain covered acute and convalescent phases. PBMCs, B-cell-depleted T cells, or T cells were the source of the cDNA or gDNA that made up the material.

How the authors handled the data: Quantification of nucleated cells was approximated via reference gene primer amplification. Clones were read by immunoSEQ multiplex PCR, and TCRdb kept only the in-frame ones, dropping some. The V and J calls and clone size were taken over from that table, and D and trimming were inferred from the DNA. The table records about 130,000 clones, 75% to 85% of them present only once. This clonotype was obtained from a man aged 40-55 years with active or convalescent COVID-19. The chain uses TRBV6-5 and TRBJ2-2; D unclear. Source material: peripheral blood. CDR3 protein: CASSYSIDRVTGELFF. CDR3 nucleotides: TGTGCCAGCAGTTACTCGATTGATCGGGTCACCGGGGAGCTGTTTTTT.